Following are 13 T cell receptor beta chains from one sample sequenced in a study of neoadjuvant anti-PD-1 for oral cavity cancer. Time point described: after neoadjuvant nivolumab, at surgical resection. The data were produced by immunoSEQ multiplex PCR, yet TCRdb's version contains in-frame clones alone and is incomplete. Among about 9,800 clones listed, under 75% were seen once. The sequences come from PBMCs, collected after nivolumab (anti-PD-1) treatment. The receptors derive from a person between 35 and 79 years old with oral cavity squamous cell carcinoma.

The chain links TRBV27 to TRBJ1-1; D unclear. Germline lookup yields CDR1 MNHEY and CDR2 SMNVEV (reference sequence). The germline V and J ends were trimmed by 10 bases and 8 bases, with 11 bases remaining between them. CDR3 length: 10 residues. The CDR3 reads CANQTTEAFF. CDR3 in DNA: TGTGCCAACCAAACGACAGAAGCTTTCTTT.

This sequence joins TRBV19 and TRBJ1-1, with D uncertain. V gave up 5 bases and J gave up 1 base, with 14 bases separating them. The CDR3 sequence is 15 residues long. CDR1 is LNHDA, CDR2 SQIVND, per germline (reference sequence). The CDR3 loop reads CASSSTGVPNTEAFF. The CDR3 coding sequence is TGTGCCAGTAGTTCGACCGGGGTGCCGAACACTGAAGCTTTCTTT.

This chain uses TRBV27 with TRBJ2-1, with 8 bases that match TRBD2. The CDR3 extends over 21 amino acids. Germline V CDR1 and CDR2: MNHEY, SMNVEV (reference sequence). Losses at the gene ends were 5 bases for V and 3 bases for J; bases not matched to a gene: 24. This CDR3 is CASSRFRGDSGAIELYNEQFF. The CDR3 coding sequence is TGTGCCAGCAGTCGTTTTCGTGGGGATAGCGGGGCCATCGAACTCTACAATGAGCAGTTCTTC.

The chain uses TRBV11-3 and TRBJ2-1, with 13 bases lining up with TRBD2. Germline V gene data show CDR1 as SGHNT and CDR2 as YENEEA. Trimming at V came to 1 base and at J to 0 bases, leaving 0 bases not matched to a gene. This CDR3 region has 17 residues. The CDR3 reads CASSLGTSGGSYNEQFF. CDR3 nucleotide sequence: TGTGCCAGCAGCTTAGGGACTAGCGGGGGCTCCTACAATGAGCAGTTCTTC.

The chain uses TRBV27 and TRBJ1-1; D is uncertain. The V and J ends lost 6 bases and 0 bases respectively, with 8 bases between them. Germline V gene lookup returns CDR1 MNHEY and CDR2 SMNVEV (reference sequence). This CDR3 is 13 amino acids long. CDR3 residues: CASSRRVNTEAFF. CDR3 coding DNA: TGTGCCAGCAGCCGCCGAGTGAACACTGAAGCTTTCTTT.

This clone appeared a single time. The DNA for the CDR3 is TGTGCCAGCAGCTTGTCAGGGTTCTCGACTGAAGCTTTCTTT. Translated, it gives CASSLSGFSTEAFF. The V and J genes are TRBV5-6 and TRBJ1-1; D is possibly TRBD1 (5 bases). Germline CDR1 is SGHDT and CDR2 is YYEEEE. The CDR3 length is 14 residues. V shed 1 base and J shed 5 bases, with 12 bases lying between them.

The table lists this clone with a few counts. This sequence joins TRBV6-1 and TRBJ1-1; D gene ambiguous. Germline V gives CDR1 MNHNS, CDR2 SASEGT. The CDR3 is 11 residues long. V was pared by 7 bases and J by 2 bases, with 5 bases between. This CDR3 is CASKTNTEAFF. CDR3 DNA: TGTGCCAGCAAAACCAACACTGAAGCTTTCTTT.

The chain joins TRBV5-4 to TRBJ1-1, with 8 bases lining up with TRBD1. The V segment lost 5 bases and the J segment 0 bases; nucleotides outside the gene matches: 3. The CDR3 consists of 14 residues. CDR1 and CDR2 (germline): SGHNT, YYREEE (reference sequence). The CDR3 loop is CASRRDRMNTEAFF. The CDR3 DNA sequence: TGTGCCAGCAGGAGGGACAGGATGAACACTGAAGCTTTCTTT.

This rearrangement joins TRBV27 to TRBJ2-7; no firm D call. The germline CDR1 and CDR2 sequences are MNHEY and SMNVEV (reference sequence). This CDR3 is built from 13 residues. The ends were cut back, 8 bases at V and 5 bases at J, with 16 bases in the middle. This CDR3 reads CASRLKGRNEQYF. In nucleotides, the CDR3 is TGTGCCAGCCGGCTAAAAGGACGGAACGAGCAGTACTTC.

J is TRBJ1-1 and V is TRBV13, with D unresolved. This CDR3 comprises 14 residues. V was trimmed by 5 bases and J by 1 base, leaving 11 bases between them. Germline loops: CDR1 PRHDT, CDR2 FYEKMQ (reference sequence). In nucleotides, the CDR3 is TGTGCCAGCAGCCTTCTGACGGCGAACACTGAAGCTTTCTTT. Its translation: CASSLLTANTEAFF.

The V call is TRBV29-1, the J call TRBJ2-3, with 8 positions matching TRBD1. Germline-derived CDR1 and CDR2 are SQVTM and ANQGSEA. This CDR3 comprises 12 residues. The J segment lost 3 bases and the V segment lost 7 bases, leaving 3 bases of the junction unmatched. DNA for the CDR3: TGCAGCGCCCGACAGGGGACAGATACGCAGTATTTT. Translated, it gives CSARQGTDTQYF.

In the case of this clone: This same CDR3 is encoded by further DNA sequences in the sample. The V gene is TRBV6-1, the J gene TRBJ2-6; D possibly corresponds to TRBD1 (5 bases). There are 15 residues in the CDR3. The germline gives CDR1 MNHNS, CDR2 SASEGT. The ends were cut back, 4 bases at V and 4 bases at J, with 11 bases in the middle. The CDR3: CASSGAGPGANVLTF. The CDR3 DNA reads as TGTGCCAGCAGTGGGGCAGGGCCAGGGGCCAACGTCCTGACTTTC.

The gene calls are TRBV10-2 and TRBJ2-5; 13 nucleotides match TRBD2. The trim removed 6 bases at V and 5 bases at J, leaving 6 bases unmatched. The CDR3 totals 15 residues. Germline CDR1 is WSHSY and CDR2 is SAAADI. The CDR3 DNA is TGCGCCAGCAGGCAGACTAGCGGGGGGAGGGAGACCCAGTACTTC. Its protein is CASRQTSGGRETQYF.